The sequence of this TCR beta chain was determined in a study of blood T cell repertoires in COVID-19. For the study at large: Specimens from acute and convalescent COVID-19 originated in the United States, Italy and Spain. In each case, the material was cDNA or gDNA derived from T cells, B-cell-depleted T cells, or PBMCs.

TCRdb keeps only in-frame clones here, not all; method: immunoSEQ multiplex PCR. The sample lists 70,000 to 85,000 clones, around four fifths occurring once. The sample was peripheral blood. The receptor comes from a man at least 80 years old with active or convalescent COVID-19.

The DNA for the CDR3 is TGTGCCAGCAGCGGTCTCCGGGAGGGCCTCGGAGTTCCGCAGTTCTTC. This sequence encodes CASSGLREGLGVPQFF. This rearrangement joins TRBV5-6 to TRBJ2-1; 8 nucleotides agree with TRBD2. The V gene's germline CDR1 is SGHDT and CDR2 YYEEEE. This CDR3 is 16 amino acids long. V dropped 4 bases and J dropped 12; count of bases not matched to a gene: 18.